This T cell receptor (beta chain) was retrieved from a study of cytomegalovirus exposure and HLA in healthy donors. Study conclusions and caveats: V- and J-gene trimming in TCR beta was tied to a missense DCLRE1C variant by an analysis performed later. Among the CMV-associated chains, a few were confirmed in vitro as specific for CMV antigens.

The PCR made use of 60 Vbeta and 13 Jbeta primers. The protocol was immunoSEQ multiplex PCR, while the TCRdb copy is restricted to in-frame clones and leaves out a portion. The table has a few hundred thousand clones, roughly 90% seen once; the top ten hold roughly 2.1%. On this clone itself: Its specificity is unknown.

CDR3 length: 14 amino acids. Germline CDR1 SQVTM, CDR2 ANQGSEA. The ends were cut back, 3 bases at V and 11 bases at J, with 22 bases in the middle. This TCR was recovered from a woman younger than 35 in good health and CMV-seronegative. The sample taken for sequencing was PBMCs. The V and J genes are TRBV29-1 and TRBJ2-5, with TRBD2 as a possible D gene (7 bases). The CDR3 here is CSVETGGGPWEQYF. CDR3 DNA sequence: TGCAGCGTTGAGACTGGGGGGGGCCCTTGGGAGCAGTACTTC.